This TCR beta chain comes out of a study of cytotoxic CD8 clonotypes in ibrutinib-treated CLL. Study-level background: On average, fewer than 95,000 productive rearrangements and under 300,000 productive templates per sample. Study-level results: Higher clonality was seen at ibrutinib response and a return toward baseline at progression. Baseline clonality exceeded age-matched healthy donors and tracked circulating CD8+ T-cell counts.

Produced via immunoSEQ multiplex PCR; TCRdb's table is partial and in-frame only. The sample lists around 77,000 clones; around 82% were seen once. The germline V gene has CDR1 SEHNR and CDR2 FQNEAQ (reference sequence). This CDR3 region has 16 residues. Trimming stripped 2 bases from V and 3 bases from J, with 16 bases between. This clone was seen a few times. Its specificity is not known. This receptor was obtained from a human donor with chronic lymphocytic leukemia. Sequenced here: PBMCs, sampled at disease progression, from a patient treated with ibrutinib. The chain joins TRBV7-9 to TRBJ1-2; no firm D call. In DNA form, the CDR3 reads TGTGCCAGCAGCTTATTCACGGGATACATTGACTATGGCTACACCTTC. Translating gives CASSLFTGYIDYGYTF.